A selection of T cell receptor beta chains follows, all from one sample in a study of response to subunit inactivated influenza vaccine. A single record per CDR3 protein comes from TCRdb applying MiXCR to the RT-PCR reads. The profile shows about 180,000 distinct CDR3 sequences, 9.2% of them singletons. Sample: non-naive T cells sorted from PBMCs, taken on the day of vaccination. The receptors stem from a man aged 45-65 years who received an inactivated influenza vaccine. Each CDR3 is given with its conserved first and last residue. D genes are given only for firm matches. Not all rows give a size; the values are once, few, many and, for expanded clones, a class.

TRBJ1-4 | - | many | TRBV12-3/TRBV12-4 | TGTGCCAGCAGTTTTGGGAATAGGGAAAAACTGTTTTTT | CASSFGNREKLFF
TRBJ1-4 | - | - | TRBV20-1 | TGCAGTGCTAGAGGCCGTGACGGGGGCGAGGGTGAAAAACTGTTTTTT | CSARGRDGGEGEKLFF
TRBJ1-5 | TRBD1 | many | TRBV5-6 | TGTGCCAGCAGCCCGTCCCGGGACAGGTATCAGCCCCAGCATTTT | CASSPSRDRYQPQHF
TRBJ2-1 | - | - | TRBV7-9 | TGTGCCAGCAGCCCGAGTGGGACTGTGGGGTTCTTC | CASSPSGTVGFF
TRBJ2-5 | - | many | TRBV29-1 | TGCAGCGTTGTTGGCGGCCCGGTCAGTACCCAGTACTTC | CSVVGGPVSTQYF
TRBJ2-7 | TRBD1 | - | TRBV9 | TGTGCCAGCAGCGTAGAGGGACAGGGAAGGGAGCAGTACTTC | CASSVEGQGREQYF
TRBJ1-5 | - | - | TRBV4-2 | TGTGCCAGCAGCCAAGATTTTGCGGGTGCCGTTCAGCCCCAGCATTTT | CASSQDFAGAVQPQHF
TRBJ2-1 | TRBD2 | once | TRBV7-9 | TGTGCCAGCAGCATAGGTAAACTAGCGGGAGACTACAATGAGCAGTTCTTC | CASSIGKLAGDYNEQFF
TRBJ2-5 | TRBD1 | - | TRBV5-4 | TGTGCCAGCAGCCCTGGACAGGGGGCCCAGGAGACCCAGTACTTC | CASSPGQGAQETQYF
TRBJ1-2 | - | few | TRBV28 | TGTGCCACAGGCCCGCGGGTAGGTGGCTACACCTTC | CATGPRVGGYTF
TRBJ2-7 | - | many | TRBV12-3/TRBV12-4 | TGTGCCAGCAGCTCAGGGGTTTACGAGCAGTACTTC | CASSSGVYEQYF
TRBJ2-1 | - | - | TRBV20-1 | TGCAGTGCTAGAGGAGCGAACACCTACAATGAGCAGTTCTTC | CSARGANTYNEQFF
TRBJ2-2 | - | many | TRBV29-1 | TGCAGCGTTGCCCTGAACACCGGGGAGCTGTTTTTT | CSVALNTGELFF
TRBJ2-7 | TRBD1 | few | TRBV5-1 | TGCGCCAGCAGCTTGCAACAGGGGGGCCCCTACGAGCAGTACTTC | CASSLQQGGPYEQYF
TRBJ2-3 | TRBD2 | few | TRBV11-2 | TGTGCCAGCAGACACAAACTCCCAATGACTAGCGGTAATACAGATACGCAGTATTTT | CASRHKLPMTSGNTDTQYF
TRBJ2-5 | TRBD1 | few | TRBV11-2 | TGTGCCAGCAGCTTATTCACAAACCCGGACAGGGGGCTTAGGTTGGGAGAGACCCAGTACTTC | CASSLFTNPDRGLRLGETQYF
TRBJ2-3 | - | - | TRBV5-6 | TGTGCCAGCAAGGACGGCCTGGGGACAGATACGCAGTATTTT | CASKDGLGTDTQYF
TRBJ2-4 | TRBD2 | - | TRBV4-2 | TGTGCCAGCAGCCAAGATTATTTGACTAGCGGGAGGGTAGCCAAAAACATTCAGTACTTC | CASSQDYLTSGRVAKNIQYF
TRBJ2-3 | TRBD1 | - | TRBV19 | TGTGCCAGTAGTAGGGGACAGAGTACAGATACGCAGTATTTT | CASSRGQSTDTQYF
TRBJ1-5 | - | few | TRBV5-6 | TGTGCCAGCAGCTTGGAGGTGTATAGCAATCAGCCCCAGCATTTT | CASSLEVYSNQPQHF
TRBJ2-1 | - | - | TRBV5-4 | TGTGCCAGCAGCTTGGCCGGGGCGAAGGAGTTCTTC | CASSLAGAKEFF
TRBJ1-2 | TRBD1 | - | TRBV28 | TGTGCCAGCAGTTCGACAGGGGGCGCGGGCTATGGCTACACCTTC | CASSSTGGAGYGYTF